This T cell receptor beta chain was identified in a study of vaccination effects on CD4 cells after COVID-19. At the level of the study: The median interval between the second dose and post-vaccine sampling was 72 days.

The repertoire was sequenced with immunoSEQ multiplex PCR; TCRdb's copy has only in-frame clones and lacks some. The sample includes roughly 68,000 clones, around 70% of them seen just once. With regard to this clone: Its antigen is unknown.

V was pared by 2 bases and J by 7 bases, with 7 bases of the junction left unmatched. This CDR3 is 15 amino acids long. Germline V CDR1 and CDR2: SGHDT, YYEEEE. CD4+ T cells specific for antigen were expanded with viral peptide pools by the ViraFEST assay before sequencing. With about 9 days of culture completed, CD4+ T cells were isolated. Participants got two doses of BNT162b2 or mRNA-1273 vaccine. Sequences were derived from CD4+ T cells from PBMCs cultured with HCoV-229E spike peptides, sampled after COVID-19 vaccination. The clonotype originates from a human donor who received a COVID-19 vaccine. The chain carries TRBV5-6 and TRBJ2-4; 9 bases fit TRBD2. As DNA, the CDR3 is TGTGCCAGCAGCTTCGGTCTAGCGGGGAAGAACATTCAGTACTTC. The encoded protein is CASSFGLAGKNIQYF. Using reference TRBV5-6 and TRBJ2-4 for the parts outside the CDR3, the full variable domain is DAGVTQSPTHLIKTRGQQVTLRCSPKSGHDTVSWYQQALGQGPQFIFQYYEEEERQRGNFPDRFSGHQFPNYSSELNVNALLLGDSALYLCASSFGLAGKNIQYFGAGTRLSVL.